This TCR beta chain was obtained from a study of blood T cells in healthy people across ages. Study summary: About one barcoded beta molecule per two T cells was the capture yield of template switching. Study-level results: Across the age range, TCR beta diversity per million T cells fell in a roughly linear way. There was a strong correlation between TCR beta diversity and naive T cell percentage.

As to this clonotype: The antigen is undetermined.

Peripheral blood was drawn, approximately 9.4 milliliters per donor. With a J-beta primer mix and a sample-barcoded 5' primer, a second PCR ran 7 to 11 cycles. TCRdb reprocessed the 5' RACE reads via MiXCR and lists one record per CDR3 protein. Counted here are approximately 1.5 million distinct CDR3 sequences, under 55% occurring once; the ten biggest clones make up around 4%. The CDR3 totals 17 residues. V shed 4 bases and J 4 bases; nucleotides not matched to a gene: 11. Germline assignment: CDR1 SGHTA and CDR2 FQGNSA. Sequenced: blood. V is TRBV7-2 and J is TRBJ2-3; 10 bases are a match to TRBD2. The clonotype was recovered from a young woman in good health. As DNA, the CDR3 is TGTGCCAGCAGCTCCAAACTAGCGGGACGTTTCCCAGATACGCAGTATTTT. As protein: CASSSKLAGRFPDTQYF.